Listed below are T cell receptor beta chains from one sample, sequenced in a study of blood T cell repertoires in COVID-19. Produced via immunoSEQ multiplex PCR; TCRdb's table is partial and in-frame only. The sample holds about 75,000 clones, 60% to 85% seen once. Material for sequencing was peripheral blood. Every receptor here comes from a woman over 75 with active or convalescent COVID-19. The conserved cysteine and the conserved F or W are not part of the CDR3 here.

v_gene	len	j_gene	CDR3aa
TRBV19	12	TRBJ1-5	ASSKDRDNQPQH
TRBV14	11	TRBJ1-1	ASSQQWRTEAF
TRBV19	12	TRBJ2-3	ASSPGTGTDTQY
TRBV19	13	TRBJ1-5	ASKSARYSNQPQH
TRBV5-1	12	TRBJ1-6	ASSGGQEGSPLH
TRBV7-3	11	TRBJ1-1	ASSFSQGAEAF
TRBV10-3	12	TRBJ2-1	AISGQSQYNEQF
TRBV7-3	14	TRBJ2-3	ASSLRLAGRTDTQY
TRBV2	11	TRBJ1-2	ASSVSQNYGYT
TRBV7-2	15	TRBJ2-7	ASSLRTGGLSSYEQY
TRBV2	14	TRBJ1-2	ASRGETRGRPLGYT
TRBV30	10	TRBJ1-2	AWDGSNYGYT
TRBV6-5	14	TRBJ2-3	ASSYSWRAGGDTQY
TRBV6-5	13	TRBJ2-7	ASSYMGRGSDEQY
TRBV18	17	TRBJ2-6	ASSPLSGRALTGANVLT